Below are 10 T cell receptor beta chains sequenced from a single sample in a study of regulatory T cells in long-lasting Graves disease. In building TCR beta libraries, iRepertoire HTBI primers were used together with Arm-PCR of CDR3 regions. From the multiplex PCR reads, TCRdb called clonotypes with MiXCR, one entry per CDR3 protein. The table has fewer than 650,000 distinct CDR3 sequences, about 16% seen once. This sample's time point: newly diagnosed GD, antithyroid drugs for less than 3 months. The TCR library was made from RNA extracted from PBMCs. This same sample was also taken into another study, of T cells in Graves' hyperthyroidism and ophthalmopathy.

Here the sequenced sample was peripheral blood mononuclear cells (PBMCs), taken at new diagnosis, from a patient treated with antithyroid drugs. The receptors shown here come from a man younger than 35 with Graves disease.

The table lists this clonotype with many counts. CDR3 loop: CATSGRIETGELFF. The CDR3 DNA is TGTGCCACCAGTGGCCGGATTGAGACCGGGGAGCTGTTTTTT. The V gene is TRBV15, the J gene TRBJ2-2; D unclear. The germline V gene encodes CDR1 LNHNV and CDR2 YYDKDF (reference sequence). Deletions cut 6 bases from V and 5 bases from J, with 13 bases between. There are 14 residues in the CDR3.

The gene calls are TRBV19 and TRBJ1-1; 8 bases map to TRBD1. V lost 3 bases, J lost 0 bases, and 9 bases stayed unmatched. Germline assignment: CDR1 LNHDA and CDR2 SQIVND (reference sequence). This CDR3 region has 17 residues. This chain's CDR3 is CASSMAGQGKMNTEAFF. The CDR3, as DNA: TGTGCCAGTAGTATGGCCGGACAGGGAAAAATGAACACTGAAGCTTTCTTT.

This clonotype has at least ten counts. The V and J genes are TRBV5-1 and TRBJ2-7; TRBD1 might be the D (6 bases). V gave up 5 bases and J gave up 3 bases, with 12 bases separating them. There are 13 residues in the CDR3. The germline V gene has CDR1 SGHRS and CDR2 YFSETQ. The CDR3 loop reads CASRGGVSYEQYF. CDR3 in DNA: TGCGCCAGCAGAGGGGGAGTCAGCTACGAGCAGTACTTC.

In regard to this clonotype: A single base separates this from a much larger clone, so it may be a read error. The chain links TRBV3-1 to TRBJ2-2, with TRBD1 identical over 8 bases. The CDR3 has 15 residues. Germline-derived CDR1 and CDR2 are LGHDT and YNNKEL (reference sequence). In DNA, the CDR3 is TGTGCCAGGAGCCCCCGGACAGGGATCACCGGGGAGCTGTTTTTT. Its translation is CARSPRTGITGELFF.

About this clonotype itself: Possible read error: a much larger clone is one base away. The J gene is TRBJ2-1, the V gene TRBV7-8; TRBD2 matches 7 bases. The CDR3 contains 15 residues. Germline trimming cut 3 bases from V and 6 bases from J; bases unmatched to any gene: 8. Germline values: CDR1 SGHVS, CDR2 FQNEAQ. This CDR3 is CASSLAETSFNEQFF. CDR3 nucleotide sequence: TGTGCCAGCAGCTTGGCCGAGACTAGCTTCAATGAGCAGTTCTTC.

This clonotype has more than one count but fewer than ten. The chain joins TRBV2 to TRBJ1-2; D uncertain. The CDR3 spans 13 residues. Per the germline V gene, CDR1 is SNHLY and CDR2 is FYNNEI. V lost 10 bases, J lost 0 bases, and 12 bases lay in between. In nucleotides, the CDR3 is TGTGCCACCGAGTTCAGTTCTAACTATGGCTACACCTTC. This codes for CATEFSSNYGYTF.

This chain joins TRBV30 and TRBJ2-2; D not certain. V lost 2 bases and J 3 bases, leaving 22 bases between the germline ends. The CDR3 spans 18 residues. Germline CDR1 GTSNPN, CDR2 SVGIG (reference sequence). The CDR3 spells CAWSSLIDVDPDTGELFF. The CDR3 coding sequence is TGTGCCTGGAGTTCACTTATAGATGTTGACCCCGACACCGGGGAGCTGTTTTTT.

In this sample, this clonotype turned up many times. The V call is TRBV12-3 or TRBV12-4, the J call TRBJ1-3; perhaps TRBD1 as D (5 bases). The CDR3 sequence is 16 residues long. Trimming left V 5 bases short and J 0 bases short, with 14 bases between. The CDR3 DNA is TGTGCCAGCAGTCCCGTGGGGCCGCTCTCTGGAAACACCATATATTTT. Translated, it gives CASSPVGPLSGNTIYF.

The genes are TRBV29-1 and TRBJ2-7; 7 bases align to TRBD1. The V and J ends lost 5 bases and 0 bases, in that order; junction bases with no gene match: 7. CDR1 SQVTM and CDR2 ANQGSEA come from the germline V gene. CDR3 size: 14 residues. CDR3 nucleotide sequence: TGCAGCGTTTCTCGGGACAGCAGCTCCTACGAGCAGTACTTC. Amino acids: CSVSRDSSSYEQYF.

This clonotype has only a few counts. The J gene is TRBJ2-5, the V gene TRBV20-1, with 10 positions matching TRBD2. This CDR3 has 17 residues. With V trimmed by 0 bases and J by 7 bases, 14 bases remained unmatched. From germline, CDR1 is DFQATT and CDR2 SNEGSKA (reference sequence). The CDR3 DNA sequence: TGCAGTGCTAGAGACCCCAGGAGCGGGAGGGCCTTGGGGACCCAGTACTTC. Amino acids: CSARDPRSGRALGTQYF.